This T cell receptor (beta chain) emerged from a study of a mutant IDH1 vaccine in newly diagnosed glioma. Study-wide context: The study started vaccination 4-6 weeks after radiotherapy alone, or with temozolomide cycles. Beforehand, treatment had been radiotherapy, temozolomide, or both; the majority received both. Overall study findings and caveats: Vaccine-induced immune responses occurred in 90% to 95% of patients.

Specified time point: week 23, last vaccination. The vaccine gave 300 ug of a 20-mer mutant IDH1 peptide subcutaneously per dose. Concerning this clone itself: The antigen remains undetermined.

Some clones are missing from TCRdb's copy, which holds only in-frame ones; the method was immunoSEQ multiplex PCR. The table shows about 65,000 clones, with roughly 81% occurring only once. This receptor was identified in a man aged 25-45 years with glioma. The material was PBMCs, obtained from a glioma patient whose treatment included an IDH1 peptide vaccine.

CDR3 region: CASSPVTSGYNEQFF. CDR3 coding DNA: TGTGCCAGCTCACCGGTTACTAGCGGCTACAATGAGCAGTTCTTC. The chain carries TRBV18 and TRBJ2-1; 8 bases align to TRBD2. Per germline, CDR1 KGHSH and CDR2 LQKENI. The length of the CDR3 is 15 residues. J lost 3 bases, V lost 3 bases, and 4 bases had no gene match.